The 4 T cell receptor beta chains presented below share a single source sample, sequenced in a study of cytomegalovirus exposure and HLA in healthy donors. 13 Jbeta primers and 60 Vbeta primers were used for the PCR. Here immunoSEQ multiplex PCR was the method, and the copy in TCRdb shows in-frame clones only, minus some. Of more than 110,000 clones in the sample, roughly 80% were seen once. The sequenced sample was PBMCs. The receptors originated from a man aged 35-49 years in good health and CMV-seropositive.

The chain couples TRBV10-3 to TRBJ2-7, with 7 bases matching TRBD1. The CDR3 is 15 residues long. V shed 4 bases, J shed 7 bases, and the junction held 13 bases outside the gene matches. The germline CDR1 and CDR2 sequences are ENHRY and SYGVKD. In DNA, the CDR3 is TGTGCCATCAGTGGGGGGAGCAGGGGGACCTCTGAGCAGTACTTC. It specifies CAISGGSRGTSEQYF.

V usage is TRBV7-2 and J usage is TRBJ2-4; D uncertain. The CDR3 extends over 14 amino acids. Germline assignment: CDR1 SGHTA and CDR2 FQGNSA. Trimming removed 5 bases from V and 7 bases from J, with 15 bases in between. DNA of the CDR3: TGTGCCAGCAGCCTAAGTCTCGGTGGTAACATTCAGTACTTC. This sequence encodes CASSLSLGGNIQYF.

The genes are TRBV25-1 and TRBJ1-5, with 10 bases aligning to TRBD1. In germline, CDR1 is MGHDK, CDR2 SYGVNS. After removal of 0 bases from V and 4 bases from J, the junction contained 3 bases not matched to a gene. The CDR3 runs 16 residues. Written as DNA, the CDR3 is TGTGCCAGCAGTGAATACGGGGACAGGGGTAATCAGCCCCAGCATTTT. Translating gives CASSEYGDRGNQPQHF.

The gene calls are TRBV19 and TRBJ1-5; unclear D gene. V gave up 2 bases and J gave up 0 bases, with 8 bases separating them. The germline V gene encodes CDR1 LNHDA and CDR2 SQIVND (reference sequence). The CDR3 has 15 residues. CDR3 nucleotide sequence: TGTGCCAGTAGTATATCGGGATTTAGCAATCAGCCCCAGCATTTT. It codes for CASSISGFSNQPQHF.